This T cell receptor beta chain was documented in a study of T-cell memory formation after mild COVID-19. This clonotype was found many times. Germline V gene lookup returns CDR1 SGHRS and CDR2 YFSETQ. Trimming pared 1 base from V and 5 bases from J, leaving 6 bases between. The CDR3 runs 13 residues. TCRdb fed the 5' RACE reads into MiXCR, producing one record per CDR3 protein. This sample has hundreds of thousands of distinct CDR3 sequences, with less than 25% found just once. The chain recombines TRBV5-1 with TRBJ2-2, with D possibly TRBD2 on 5 matching bases. The specimen sequenced was PBMCs or a T cell subset sorted from them (not recorded which). The receptor's source is an adult woman who had mild COVID-19 (a few samples of this study predate the infection). Cell type and time point are not known. As DNA, the CDR3 is TGCGCCAGCAGCTTGAGCGGAACCGGGGAGCTGTTTTTT. Its protein product is CASSLSGTGELFF.